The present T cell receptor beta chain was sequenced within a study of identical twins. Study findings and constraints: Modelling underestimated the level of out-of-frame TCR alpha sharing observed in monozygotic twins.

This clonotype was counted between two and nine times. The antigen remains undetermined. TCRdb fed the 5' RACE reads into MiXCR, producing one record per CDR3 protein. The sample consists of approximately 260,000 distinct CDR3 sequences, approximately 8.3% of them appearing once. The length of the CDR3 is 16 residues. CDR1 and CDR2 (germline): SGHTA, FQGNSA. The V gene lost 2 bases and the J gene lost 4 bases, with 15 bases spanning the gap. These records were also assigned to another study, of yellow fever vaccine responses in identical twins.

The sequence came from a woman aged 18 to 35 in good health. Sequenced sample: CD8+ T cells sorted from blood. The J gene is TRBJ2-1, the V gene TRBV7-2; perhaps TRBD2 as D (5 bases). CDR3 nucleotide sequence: TGTGCCAGCAGCTTAAATCGGGCGGGCTTTTACAATGAGCAGTTCTTC. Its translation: CASSLNRAGFYNEQFF.